This TCR beta chain is from a study of blood T cell repertoires in COVID-19. Study-wide context: Acute and convalescent COVID-19 specimens originated in the United States, Italy and Spain. T cells, B-cell-depleted T cells, or PBMCs provided the cDNA or gDNA that served as material.

As processed by the authors: The authors estimated nucleated cell counts from reference gene primer amplification. The table came from immunoSEQ multiplex PCR; TCRdb's copy has only in-frame clones and leaves some out. The DNA gave D and trimming, while V, J and clone size come from that table. The repertoire includes about 300,000 clones, around nine tenths of them detected once, and around 1.2% sits in the top ten. This clone showed up just once. V dropped 5 bases and J dropped 1; count of bases not matched to a gene: 2. Germline V gene lookup returns CDR1 SGHNT and CDR2 YYREEE (reference sequence). The CDR3 loop spans 13 amino acids.

The sample comprised peripheral blood. This sequence was found in a man aged 70 or older with acute or convalescent COVID-19. The chain combines TRBV5-4 with TRBJ1-1; 7 positions agree with TRBD1. This CDR3 is CASRDRENTEAFF. CDR3 DNA: TGTGCCAGCAGAGACAGGGAGAACACTGAAGCTTTCTTT.